This TCR beta chain came from a study of CD8 T cells in ankylosing spondylitis. V shed 3 bases and J 5 bases; nucleotides not matched to a gene: 1. The CDR3 consists of 13 residues. In the case of this clonotype: No antigen is known for it.

Points from the study as a whole: Reports of some motif variants in reactive arthritis synovial fluid and blood predate this one. Disease-linked clones were reportedly significantly enriched in matched ankylosing spondylitis synovial fluid. What seemed typical of ankylosing spondylitis blood was a TCR beta motif built from 7 or 8 highly homologous variants.

It was by quantitative 5'-RACE with molecular barcodes that TCR beta libraries were made. TCRdb re-derived calls from the 5' RACE reads in MiXCR, one entry per CDR3 protein. Altogether 310,000 or so distinct CDR3 sequences are present, about 19% being singletons, with the ten largest covering 7.8%. The clonotype comes from a male donor with ankylosing spondylitis or in good health (not recorded which). Sequencing used blood, either unsorted or a sorted T cell fraction (not recorded which). The chain links TRBV12-3 or TRBV12-4 to TRBJ1-5, with TRBD1 matching 7 bases. CDR3 amino acids: CASSFGQDQPQHF. The CDR3 DNA reads TGTGCCAGCAGTTTCGGACAGGATCAGCCCCAGCATTTT.